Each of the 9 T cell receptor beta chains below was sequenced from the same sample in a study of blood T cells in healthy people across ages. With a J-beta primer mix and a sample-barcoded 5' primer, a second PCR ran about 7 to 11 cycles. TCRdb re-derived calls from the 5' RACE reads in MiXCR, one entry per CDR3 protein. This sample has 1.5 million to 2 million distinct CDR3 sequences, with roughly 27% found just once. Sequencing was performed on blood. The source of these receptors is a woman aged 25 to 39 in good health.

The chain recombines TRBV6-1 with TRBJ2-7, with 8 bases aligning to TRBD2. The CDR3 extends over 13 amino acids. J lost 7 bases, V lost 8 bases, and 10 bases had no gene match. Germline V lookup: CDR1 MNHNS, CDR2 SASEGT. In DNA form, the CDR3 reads TGTGCCAGCGTGCTTAGCGGGGTAAATGAGCAGTACTTC. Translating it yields CASVLSGVNEQYF.

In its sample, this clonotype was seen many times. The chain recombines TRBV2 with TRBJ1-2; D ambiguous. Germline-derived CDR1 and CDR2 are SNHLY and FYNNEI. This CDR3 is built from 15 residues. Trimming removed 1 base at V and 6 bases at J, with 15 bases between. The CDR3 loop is CASSEEASISHGYTF. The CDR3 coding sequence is TGTGCCAGCAGTGAAGAGGCATCAATAAGCCATGGCTACACCTTC.

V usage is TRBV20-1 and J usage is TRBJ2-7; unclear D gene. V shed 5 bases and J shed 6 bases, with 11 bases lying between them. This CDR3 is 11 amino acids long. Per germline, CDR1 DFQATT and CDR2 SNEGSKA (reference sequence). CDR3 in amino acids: CSAPLRTEQYF. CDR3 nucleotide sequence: TGCAGTGCTCCCCTTAGGACCGAGCAGTACTTC.

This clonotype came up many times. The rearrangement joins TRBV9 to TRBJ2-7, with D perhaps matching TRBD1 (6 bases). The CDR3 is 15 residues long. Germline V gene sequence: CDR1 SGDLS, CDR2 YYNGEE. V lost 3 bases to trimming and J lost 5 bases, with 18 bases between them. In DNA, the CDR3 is TGTGCCAGCAGCGACTCGACAGGTTTTGAGAACGAGCAGTACTTC. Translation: CASSDSTGFENEQYF.

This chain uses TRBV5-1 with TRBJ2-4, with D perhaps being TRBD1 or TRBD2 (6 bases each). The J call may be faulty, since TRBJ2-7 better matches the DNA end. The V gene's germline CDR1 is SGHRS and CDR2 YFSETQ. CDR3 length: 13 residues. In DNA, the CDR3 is TGCGCCAGCAGCTTACCCTCGGGGGCCGAGCAGTACTTC. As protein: CASSLPSGAEQYF.

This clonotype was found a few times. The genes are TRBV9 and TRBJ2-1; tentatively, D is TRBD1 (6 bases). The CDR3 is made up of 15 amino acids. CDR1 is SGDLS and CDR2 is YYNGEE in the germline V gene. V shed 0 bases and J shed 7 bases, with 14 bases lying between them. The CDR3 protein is CASSVGTTGTNEQFF. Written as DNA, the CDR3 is TGTGCCAGCAGCGTAGGGACCACAGGGACGAATGAGCAGTTCTTC.

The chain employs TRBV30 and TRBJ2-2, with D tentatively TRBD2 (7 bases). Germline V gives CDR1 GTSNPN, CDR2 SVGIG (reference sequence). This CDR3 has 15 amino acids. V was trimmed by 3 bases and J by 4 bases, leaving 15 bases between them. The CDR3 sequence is CAWSRTERGTGELFF. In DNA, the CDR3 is TGTGCCTGGAGCCGGACAGAGCGGGGCACCGGGGAGCTGTTTTTT.

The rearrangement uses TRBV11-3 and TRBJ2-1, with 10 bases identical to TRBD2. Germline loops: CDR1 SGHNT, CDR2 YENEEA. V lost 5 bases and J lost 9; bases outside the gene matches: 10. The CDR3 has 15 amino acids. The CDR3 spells CASSPSGSPTREQFF. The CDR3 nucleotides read TGTGCCAGCAGCCCTAGCGGGAGTCCTACCCGTGAGCAGTTCTTC.

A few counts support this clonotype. The CDR3 region has the DNA TGTGCCAGCATAGCGGGGGGCCCGGGGGATACGCAGTATTTT. This sequence encodes CASIAGGPGDTQYF. The chain employs TRBV6-1 and TRBJ2-3, with 10 positions matching TRBD2. The CDR3 covers 14 residues. Germline loops: CDR1 MNHNS, CDR2 SASEGT. J was trimmed by 6 bases and V by 7 bases; bases with no gene match: 7.